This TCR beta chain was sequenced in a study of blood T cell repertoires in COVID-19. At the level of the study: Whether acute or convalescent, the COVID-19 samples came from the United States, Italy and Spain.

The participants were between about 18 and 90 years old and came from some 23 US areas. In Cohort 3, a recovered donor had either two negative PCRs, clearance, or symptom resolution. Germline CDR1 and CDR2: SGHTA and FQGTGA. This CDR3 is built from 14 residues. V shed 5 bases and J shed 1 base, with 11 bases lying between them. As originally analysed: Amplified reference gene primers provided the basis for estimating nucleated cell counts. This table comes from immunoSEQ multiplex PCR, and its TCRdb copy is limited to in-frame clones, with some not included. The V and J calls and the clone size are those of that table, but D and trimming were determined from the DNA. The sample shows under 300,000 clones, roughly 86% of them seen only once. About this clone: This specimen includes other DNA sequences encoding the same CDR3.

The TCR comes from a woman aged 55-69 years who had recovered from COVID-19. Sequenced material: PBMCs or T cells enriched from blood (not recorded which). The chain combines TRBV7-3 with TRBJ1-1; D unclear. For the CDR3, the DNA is TGTGCCAGCAGCCTCGGTCTTCAGAACACTGAAGCTTTCTTT. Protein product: CASSLGLQNTEAFF.